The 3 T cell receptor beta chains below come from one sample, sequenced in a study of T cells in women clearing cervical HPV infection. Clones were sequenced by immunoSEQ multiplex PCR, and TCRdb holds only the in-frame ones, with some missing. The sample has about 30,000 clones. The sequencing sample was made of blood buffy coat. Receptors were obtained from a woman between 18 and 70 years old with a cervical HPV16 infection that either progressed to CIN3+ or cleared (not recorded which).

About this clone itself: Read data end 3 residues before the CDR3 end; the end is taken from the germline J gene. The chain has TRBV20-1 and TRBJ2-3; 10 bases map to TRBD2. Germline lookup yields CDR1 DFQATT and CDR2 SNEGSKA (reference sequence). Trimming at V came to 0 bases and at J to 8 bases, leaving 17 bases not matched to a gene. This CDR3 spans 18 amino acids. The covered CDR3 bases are TGCAGTGCTAGAGAATTGGGCCAGAGCGGGGGGGCATTTGGTACG. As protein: CSARELGQSGGAFGT. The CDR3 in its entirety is CSARELGQSGGAFGTQYF.

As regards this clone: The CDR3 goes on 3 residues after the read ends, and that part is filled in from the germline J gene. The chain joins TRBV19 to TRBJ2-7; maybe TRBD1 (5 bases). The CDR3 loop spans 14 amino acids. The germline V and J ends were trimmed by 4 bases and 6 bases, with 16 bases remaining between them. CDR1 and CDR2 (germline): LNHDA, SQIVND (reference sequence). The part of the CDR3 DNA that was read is TGTGCCAGTAGTAAGGCAGGGCGTAATACCGAG. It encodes CASSKAGRNTE. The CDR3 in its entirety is CASSKAGRNTEQYF.

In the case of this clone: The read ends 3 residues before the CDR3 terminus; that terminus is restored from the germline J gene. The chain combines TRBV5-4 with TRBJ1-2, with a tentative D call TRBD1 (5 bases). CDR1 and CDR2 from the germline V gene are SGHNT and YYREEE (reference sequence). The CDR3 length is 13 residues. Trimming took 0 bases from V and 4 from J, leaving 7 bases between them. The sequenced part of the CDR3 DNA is TGTGCCAGCAGCTTGGAAGGGGTCTATGGC. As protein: CASSLEGVYG. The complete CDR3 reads CASSLEGVYGYTF.